The 25 T cell receptor beta chains listed next were all sequenced from one sample in a study of blood T cell repertoires in COVID-19. The data were produced by immunoSEQ multiplex PCR, yet TCRdb's version contains in-frame clones alone and is incomplete. The sample consists of 270,000 or so clones, roughly 90% of them appearing once. The specimen was PBMCs or T cells enriched from blood (not recorded which). These receptor sequences come from a woman between 40 and 50 years old with acute COVID-19.

A word on this clone: This same CDR3 is encoded by further DNA sequences in the sample. The V call is TRBV7-9, the J call TRBJ1-2; the D is unclear. V was pared by 1 base and J by 2 bases, with 5 bases between. This CDR3 spans 13 amino acids. Germline CDR1 and CDR2: SEHNR and FQNEAQ (reference sequence). CDR3 in amino acids: CASSLDSNYGYTF. CDR3 DNA sequence: TGTGCCAGCAGCTTAGACAGCAACTATGGCTACACCTTC.

The rearrangement links TRBV2 to TRBJ1-2; D is ambiguous. CDR1 SNHLY and CDR2 FYNNEI come from the germline V gene. The CDR3 covers 12 residues. Trimming removed 7 bases at V and 2 bases at J, with 8 bases between. CDR3 sequence reads: CASTTDNYGYTF. The DNA of the CDR3 is TGTGCCAGCACTACAGACAACTATGGCTACACCTTC.

The chain employs TRBV5-6 and TRBJ1-5; D is possibly TRBD1 (6 bases). Looked up from germline, CDR1 is SGHDT and CDR2 is YYEEEE. The CDR3 is made up of 14 amino acids. V was clipped by 1 base and J by 5 bases, with 10 bases between them. Here the CDR3 reads CASSLRAGDQPQHF. In DNA form, the CDR3 reads TGTGCCAGCAGCTTGCGGGCAGGGGATCAGCCCCAGCATTTT.

This sequence joins TRBV29-1 and TRBJ1-4; perhaps TRBD1 as D (5 bases). Germline V gene lookup returns CDR1 SQVTM and CDR2 ANQGSEA. Trimming pared 4 bases from V and 7 bases from J, leaving 13 bases between. The CDR3 is made up of 13 amino acids. This chain's CDR3 is CSVAQGAGEKLFF. CDR3 nucleotide sequence: TGCAGCGTTGCCCAAGGGGCTGGTGAAAAACTGTTTTTT.

J is TRBJ2-7 and V is TRBV2; 9 bases fit TRBD1. In germline, CDR1 is SNHLY, CDR2 FYNNEI. J was trimmed by 1 base and V by 5 bases; bases with no gene match: 3. CDR3 length equals 14 residues. The DNA of the CDR3 is TGTGCCAGCAGTATTGACAGGGGGTCCTACGAGCAGTACTTC. It encodes CASSIDRGSYEQYF.

V and J are TRBV10-2 and TRBJ1-2; D ambiguous. The V end was cut by 6 bases, the J end by 5 bases, with 16 bases between. Germline V CDR1 and CDR2: WSHSY, SAAADI. The CDR3 contains 14 residues. The CDR3: CASSLDIGVYGYTF. Written as DNA, the CDR3 is TGCGCCAGCAGCCTCGATATCGGGGTTTATGGCTACACCTTC.

This chain uses TRBV10-3 with TRBJ2-2, with D hard to call. The V end was cut by 6 bases, the J end by 0 bases, with 11 bases between. The germline V gene encodes CDR1 ENHRY and CDR2 SYGVKD. The CDR3 length is 15 residues. CDR3 nucleotide sequence: TGTGCCATCAGACCCGACACTGCGAACACCGGGGAGCTGTTTTTT. Protein: CAIRPDTANTGELFF.

This rearrangement joins TRBV19 to TRBJ1-2, with D perhaps TRBD1 (6 bases). Germline V lookup: CDR1 LNHDA, CDR2 SQIVND (reference sequence). The CDR3 consists of 13 residues. V shed 4 bases and J shed 4 bases, with 10 bases lying between them. DNA of the CDR3: TGTGCCAGTAGTACCCCGGACAGCTATGGCTACACCTTC. This codes for CASSTPDSYGYTF. Together with reference TRBV19 and TRBJ1-2, the CDR3 gives the full variable domain: DGGITQSPKYLFRKEGQNVTLSCEQNLNHDAMYWYRQDPGQGLRLIYYSQIVNDFQKGDIAEGYSVSREKKESFPLTVTSAQKNPTAFYLCASSTPDSYGYTFGSGTRLTVV.

The CDR3 DNA follows: TGTGCCAGCAGTCTAGCGGGTGGGAATGAGCAGTTCTTC. This encodes CASSLAGGNEQFF. The chain carries TRBV7-9 and TRBJ2-1; 8 nucleotides align to TRBD2. This CDR3 is 13 amino acids long. V dropped 6 bases and J dropped 7; count of bases not matched to a gene: 5. Germline V CDR1 and CDR2: SEHNR, FQNEAQ (reference sequence).

The V gene is TRBV5-6, the J gene TRBJ1-2, with D unresolved. The germline gives CDR1 SGHDT, CDR2 YYEEEE. The V end was cut by 5 bases, the J end by 1 base, with 6 bases between. The CDR3 consists of 12 residues. CDR3 in amino acids: CASRRVNYGYTF. Here the CDR3 DNA reads TGTGCCAGCAGGAGGGTTAACTATGGCTACACCTTC. Full variable domain (rest looked up from reference TRBV5-6 and TRBJ1-2): DAGVTQSPTHLIKTRGQQVTLRCSPKSGHDTVSWYQQALGQGPQFIFQYYEEEERQRGNFPDRFSGHQFPNYSSELNVNALLLGDSALYLCASRRVNYGYTFGSGTRLTVV.

The rearrangement links TRBV7-2 to TRBJ2-3; 12 bases agree with TRBD2. With V trimmed by 3 bases and J by 4 bases, 2 bases remained unmatched. Germline loops: CDR1 SGHTA, CDR2 FQGNSA. The CDR3 extends over 15 amino acids. Written as DNA, the CDR3 is TGTGCCAGCAGCTTGACTAGCGGGAGCTCAGATACGCAGTATTTT. Its translation is CASSLTSGSSDTQYF.

The rearrangement joins TRBV14 to TRBJ1-2; 7 positions match TRBD1. The CDR3 extends over 13 amino acids. Trimming at V came to 8 bases and at J to 4 bases, leaving 7 bases not matched to a gene. The germline CDR1 and CDR2 sequences are SGHDN and FVKESK. The CDR3 loop is CASRAAGGYGYTF. In DNA form, the CDR3 reads TGTGCCAGCCGCGCCGCAGGGGGCTATGGCTACACCTTC.

In its sample, this clone was seen a few times. The chain is built from TRBV28 and TRBJ1-2; 8 nucleotides align to TRBD1. The CDR3 is 19 residues long. J was trimmed by 4 bases and V by 4 bases; bases with no gene match: 20. Germline assignment: CDR1 MDHEN and CDR2 SYDVKM. For the CDR3, the DNA is TGTGCCAGCAGTTCATACGGCACCATGACAGGGGCGAACTTCTATGGCTACACCTTC. Protein product: CASSSYGTMTGANFYGYTF.

The rearrangement uses TRBV13 and TRBJ2-7; 7 bases line up with TRBD2. The junction had 7 bases not matched to a gene; V was cut back by 1 base and J by 7 bases. From germline, CDR1 is PRHDT and CDR2 FYEKMQ (reference sequence). The CDR3 spans 14 residues. CDR3 in DNA: TGTGCCAGCAGCTTAGACCTTGAGCGGGGTGAGCAGTACTTC. This gives the protein CASSLDLERGEQYF.

The rearrangement joins TRBV28 to TRBJ2-7; a weak D match, TRBD1 (6 bases). The CDR3 is 12 residues long. Germline lookup yields CDR1 MDHEN and CDR2 SYDVKM. Trimming pared 4 bases from V and 3 bases from J, leaving 7 bases between. The CDR3 spells CASSSGDYEQYF. CDR3 DNA sequence: TGTGCCAGCAGTTCAGGGGACTACGAGCAGTACTTC.

This rearrangement joins TRBV24-1 to TRBJ2-7; 10 bases agree with TRBD2. Germline V lookup: CDR1 KGHDR, CDR2 SFDVKD. This CDR3 spans 18 amino acids. Trimming took 4 bases from V and 7 from J; bases not matched to a gene: 18. CDR3 residues: CATSDPPGLATPIEEQYF. The CDR3 DNA is TGTGCCACCAGTGACCCTCCGGGACTAGCGACCCCGATAGAAGAGCAGTACTTC.

V usage is TRBV28 and J usage is TRBJ2-4; maybe TRBD2 (6 bases). Trimming cost V 5 bases and J 8 bases, with 19 bases left between them. This CDR3 is 15 amino acids long. Germline-derived CDR1 and CDR2 are MDHEN and SYDVKM. In DNA form, the CDR3 reads TGTGCCAGCAGTGATCCCCGGAGGGCCAATTACATTCAGTACTTC. It specifies CASSDPRRANYIQYF.

The chain joins TRBV7-9 to TRBJ2-3; 7 nucleotides agree with TRBD2. V dropped 1 base and J dropped 2; count of bases not matched to a gene: 3. Germline loops: CDR1 SEHNR, CDR2 FQNEAQ (reference sequence). The CDR3 is 15 residues long. The DNA of the CDR3 is TGTGCCAGCAGCTTAGGGGGAGGGCCCACAGATACGCAGTATTTT. Its translation: CASSLGGGPTDTQYF. The complete variable domain, with remaining parts taken from reference TRBV7-9 and TRBJ2-3, reads DTGVSQNPRHKITKRGQNVTFRCDPISEHNRLYWYRQTLGQGPEFLTYFQNEAQLEKSRLLSDRFSAERPKGSFSTLEIQRTEQGDSAMYLCASSLGGGPTDTQYFGPGTRLTVL.

This clone appeared once. This chain connects TRBV3-1 (or the pseudogene TRBV3-2) to TRBJ2-7, with a weak D call TRBD2 (7 bases). The germline V gene has CDR1 LGHDT and CDR2 YNNKEL (reference sequence). V was clipped by 6 bases and J by 5 bases, with 17 bases between them. The length of the CDR3 is 14 residues. DNA for the CDR3: TGTGCCAGCAGTCGCTTGGGAGGGGGGGACGAGCAGTACTTC. Translating it yields CASSRLGGGDEQYF.

This chain links TRBV6-6 with TRBJ1-5; the match to TRBD1 covers 9 bases. The germline V gene has CDR1 MNHNY and CDR2 SVGAGI (reference sequence). The CDR3 is 16 amino acids. V dropped 5 bases and J dropped 2; count of bases not matched to a gene: 7. The CDR3 DNA follows: TGTGCCAGCAGTACGCTACAGGGGGCTGGCAATCAGCCCCAGCATTTT. Its protein is CASSTLQGAGNQPQHF.

This chain links TRBV7-6 with TRBJ2-5; 11 bases agree with TRBD2. This CDR3 comprises 16 residues. Trimming at V came to 6 bases and at J to 0 bases, leaving 6 bases not matched to a gene. Germline assignment: CDR1 SGHVS and CDR2 FNYEAQ. The CDR3 here is CASSLGLAAYQETQYF. CDR3 nucleotide sequence: TGTGCCAGCAGTCTGGGACTAGCGGCGTACCAAGAGACCCAGTACTTC.

The chain uses TRBV11-3 and TRBJ2-3; D uncertain. The length of the CDR3 is 15 residues. Germline assignment: CDR1 SGHNT and CDR2 YENEEA. The V end was cut by 1 base, the J end by 0 bases, with 8 bases between. CDR3 in DNA: TGTGCCAGCAGCTTAGGAAGTGCGAGCACAGATACGCAGTATTTT. Its translation: CASSLGSASTDTQYF.

This chain links TRBV25-1 with TRBJ1-6, with D uncertain. The CDR3 covers 14 residues. Germline V gene lookup returns CDR1 MGHDK and CDR2 SYGVNS. Between the trimmed V and J ends, which lost 3 bases and 6 bases, there was a span of 9 bases. CDR3 in amino acids: CASSDGQFNSPLHF. In nucleotides, the CDR3 is TGTGCCAGCAGTGATGGGCAGTTTAATTCACCCCTCCACTTT. The variable domain in full, with the rest retrieved from reference TRBV25-1 and TRBJ1-6, is EADIYQTPRYLVIGTGKKITLECSQTMGHDKMYWYQQDPGMELHLIHYSYGVNSTEKGDLSSESTVSRIRTEHFPLTLESARPSHTSQYLCASSDGQFNSPLHFGNGTRLTVT.

This chain links TRBV12-3 or TRBV12-4 with TRBJ1-4; D not certain. Trimming took off 8 bases at V and 11 bases at J, with 12 bases between the two ends. The CDR3 is 11 amino acids. The CDR3: CASREAVKLFF. Written as DNA, the CDR3 is TGTGCCAGCCGCGAGGCCGTTAAACTGTTTTTT.

The chain links TRBV30 to TRBJ2-2, with TRBD2 matching over 10 bases. Trimming removed 4 bases from V and 5 bases from J; junction bases left unmatched: 10. This CDR3 region has 16 residues. Germline-derived CDR1 and CDR2 are GTSNPN and SVGIG (reference sequence). The CDR3: CAWKAGLAVRTGELFF. CDR3 nucleotide sequence: TGTGCCTGGAAAGCCGGACTAGCGGTTAGGACCGGGGAGCTGTTTTTT.